This TCR beta chain was sequenced for a study of T cell responses to AZD1222 COVID-19 vaccine (dated by TCRdb to the early 2020s). With respect to the entire study: AZD1222 recipients whose second dose came at about 4 weeks and those whose second dose came at about 12 weeks were combined into one group, since spike-specific TCR depth and breadth did not differ between the two schedules. TCR sequencing covered fewer than 250 trial participants: 200 to 220 given two doses of AZD1222 and around 25 given two doses of MenACWY control vaccine. Enrollment into the trials was organized by age into subgroups of 18-55, 56-69 and 70-plus years, and those subgroups contained roughly 150, 30 and 60 TCR-sequenced participants, respectively. Broad study findings and their caveats: Conclusions about previously exposed vaccinees were limited because only a handful of AZD1222 recipients were SARS-CoV-2 seropositive at baseline. Nearly half of unique spike-specific TCRs reportedly recognized epitopes outside regions mutated in the B.1.351 and B.1.1.7 variants. Most participants were white British and females outnumbered males, and the authors suggested that clonal diversity may have been underestimated. Spike-specific TCR breadth and depth rose significantly after two AZD1222 doses compared with day 0 and with MenACWY recipients. The 56-69-year group was small, and its depth increase did not reach significance, likely because of low power. No day 14 peak-response samples were available, so repertoires were characterized only after the peak T cell response. CD4 TCRs associated with the vaccine covered the entire spike protein, and the dominant responses were in regions 160-218 and 743-854.

The CDR3 regions of human TCRbeta chains were subjected to immunosequencing. Regarding the original processing steps: TCRs in the repertoires were matched against a reference library of SARS-CoV-2-specific TCRs that had been generated with the MIRA antigen-specificity platform. Breadth was defined as the fraction of unique TCRs that were SARS-CoV-2-associated. Depth was defined as the fraction of total T cells that were SARS-CoV-2-associated. Each spike-specific TCR was assigned to its reactive spike region and to a CD4 or CD8 class using the MIRA data. Log10-transformed breadth and depth values were compared by one-way ANOVA with Sidak's multiple comparisons tests. Sourced from immuneACCESS, this table was stored by TCRdb with only in-frame sequences that have V and J called. A share of the clones is absent; for the studies checked, an unresolved V gene accounts for under half, and the remainder has no known explanation. V, J and clone size were drawn from that table, and D and trimming were deduced from the DNA. The sample profile shows around 130,000 clones; approximately 92% of them were found once. The ten largest clones represent about 3.1% of the sample.

V drops 5 bases and J drops 0 bases, leaving 4 bases in between. Its CDR3 holds 12 amino acids, cysteine through phenylalanine. Only CDR3 DNA remains: 36 bases, in frame from the first base. Taken from the germline V gene (reference sequence), the CDR1 and CDR2 loops are SGHNT and YYREEE. The time point label, read with the paper, signifies: baseline before first vaccination. Vaccinee samples came from UK trials COV001 and COV002, including a single-blind randomized controlled phase 2/3 trial of AZD1222 (ChAdOx1 nCoV-19) in healthy adults. For TCRbeta chain sequencing, PBMC samples were collected from trial participants at day 0 and at day 28 after the second dose. A remark on this clone: Its antigen remains undetermined. Base qualities are missing; no much larger clone stands one base away.

The material sequenced was peripheral blood, taken on day 0 of AZD1222 vaccination. This sequence originates from an adult in good health. The chain couples TRBV5-4 to TRBJ2-3; a confident D gene designation cannot be given. The nucleotide sequence is given as TGTGCCAGCAGTCCTAGCACAGATACGCAGTATTTT. The encoded protein is CASSPSTDTQYF.